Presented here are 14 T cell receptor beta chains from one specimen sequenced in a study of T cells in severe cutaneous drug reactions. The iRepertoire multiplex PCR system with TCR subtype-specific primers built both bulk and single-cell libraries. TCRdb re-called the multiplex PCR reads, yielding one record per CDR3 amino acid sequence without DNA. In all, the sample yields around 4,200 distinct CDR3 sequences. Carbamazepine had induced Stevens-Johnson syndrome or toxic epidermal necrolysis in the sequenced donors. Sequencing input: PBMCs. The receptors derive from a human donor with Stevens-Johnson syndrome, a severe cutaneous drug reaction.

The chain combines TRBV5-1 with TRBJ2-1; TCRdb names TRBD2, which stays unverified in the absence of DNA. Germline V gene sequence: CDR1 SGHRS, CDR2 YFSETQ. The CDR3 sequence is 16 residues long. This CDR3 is CASSLSSGISYNEQFF. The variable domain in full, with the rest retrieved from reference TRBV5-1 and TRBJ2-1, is KAGVTQTPRYLIKTRGQQVTLSCSPISGHRSVSWYQQTPGQGLQFLFEYFSETQRNKGNFPGRFSGRQFSNSRSEMNVSTLELGDSALYLCASSLSSGISYNEQFFGPGTRLTVL.

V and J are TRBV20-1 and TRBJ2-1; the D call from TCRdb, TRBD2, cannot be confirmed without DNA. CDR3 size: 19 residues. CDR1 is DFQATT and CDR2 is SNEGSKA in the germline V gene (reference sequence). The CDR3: CSARDTGTSGPFSYNEQFF.

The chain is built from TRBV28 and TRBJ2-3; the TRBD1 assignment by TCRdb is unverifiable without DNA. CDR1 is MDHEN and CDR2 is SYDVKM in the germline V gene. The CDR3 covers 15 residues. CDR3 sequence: CASTPRTASTDTQYF.

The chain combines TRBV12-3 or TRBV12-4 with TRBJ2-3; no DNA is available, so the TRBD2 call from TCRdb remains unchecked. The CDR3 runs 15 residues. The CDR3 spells CASSLRAGGLDTQYF.

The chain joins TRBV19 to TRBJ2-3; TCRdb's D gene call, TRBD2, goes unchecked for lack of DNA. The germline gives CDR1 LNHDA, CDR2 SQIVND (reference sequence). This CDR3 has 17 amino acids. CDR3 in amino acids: CASSITSGSLDTDTQYF.

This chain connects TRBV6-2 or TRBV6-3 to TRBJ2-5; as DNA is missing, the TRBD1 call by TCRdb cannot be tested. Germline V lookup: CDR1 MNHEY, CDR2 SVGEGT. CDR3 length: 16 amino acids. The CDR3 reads CASTFQPDRGEKTQYF.

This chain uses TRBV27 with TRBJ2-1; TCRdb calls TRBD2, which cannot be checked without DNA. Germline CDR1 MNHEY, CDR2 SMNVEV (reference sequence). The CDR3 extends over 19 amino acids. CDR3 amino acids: CASSGEGLITSGSYNEQFF.

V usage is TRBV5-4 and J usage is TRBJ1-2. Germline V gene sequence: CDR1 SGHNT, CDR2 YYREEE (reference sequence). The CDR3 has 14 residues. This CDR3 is CASSSSPSNYGYTF.

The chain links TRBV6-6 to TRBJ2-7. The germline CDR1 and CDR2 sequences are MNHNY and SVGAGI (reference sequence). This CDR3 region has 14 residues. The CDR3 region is CASSYARGSYEQYF.

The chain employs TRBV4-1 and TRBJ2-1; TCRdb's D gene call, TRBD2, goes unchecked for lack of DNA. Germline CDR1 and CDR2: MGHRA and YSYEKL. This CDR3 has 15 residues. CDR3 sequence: CASSPTGLAVNEQFF.

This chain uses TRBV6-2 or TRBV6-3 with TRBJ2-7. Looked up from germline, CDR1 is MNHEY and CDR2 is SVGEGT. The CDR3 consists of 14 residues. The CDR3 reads CASSYSEGSDEQYF.

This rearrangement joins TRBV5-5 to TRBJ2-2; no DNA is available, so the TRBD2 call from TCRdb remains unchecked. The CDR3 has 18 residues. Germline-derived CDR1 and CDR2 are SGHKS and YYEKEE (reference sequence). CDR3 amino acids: CASSFRLVGTQNTGELFF.

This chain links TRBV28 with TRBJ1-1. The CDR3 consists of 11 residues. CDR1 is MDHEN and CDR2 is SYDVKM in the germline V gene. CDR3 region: CASRSDVVAFF.

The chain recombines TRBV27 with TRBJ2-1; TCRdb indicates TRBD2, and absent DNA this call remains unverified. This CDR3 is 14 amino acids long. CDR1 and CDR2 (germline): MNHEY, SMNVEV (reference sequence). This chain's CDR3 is CASKTSGMYNEQFF.